This entry describes one T cell receptor beta chain. Antigen specificity is unknown. This sample is part of a study of beta chain features in type 1 diabetes. Study-level background: Patients did not differ from healthy donors in age, gender or cell yield.

The study reverse transcribed the entire isolated RNA, so it sequenced expressed TCRB transcripts. Approximately 3.7 million reads per sample on average were obtained from naive, central memory and regulatory T cell samples. Only in-frame clones appear in the TCRdb table, and some are missing; sequencing was by immunoSEQ multiplex PCR. The sample shows approximately 140,000 clones, less than 10% of them seen only once. This CDR3 has 15 residues. V lost 0 bases and J 4 bases, leaving 13 bases between the germline ends. The germline V gene has CDR1 SGHRS and CDR2 YFSETQ. Without exception, sorted populations had purity beyond 95%. Study results and limitations: An over-representation of cells with high TCR expression could result from cDNA sequencing.

Sequencing input: central memory CD4+ T cells from blood. The rearrangement links TRBV5-1 to TRBJ1-1; D remains unclear. This TCR was sampled from a woman in her thirties or forties in good health. Here the CDR3 DNA reads TGCGCCAGCAGCTTGGTTCCCAACAGCGGCACTGAAGCTTTCTTT. Protein: CASSLVPNSGTEAFF. Using reference TRBV5-1 and TRBJ1-1 for the parts outside the CDR3, the full variable domain is KAGVTQTPRYLIKTRGQQVTLSCSPISGHRSVSWYQQTPGQGLQFLFEYFSETQRNKGNFPGRFSGRQFSNSRSEMNVSTLELGDSALYLCASSLVPNSGTEAFFGQGTRLTVV.